What follows are 21 T cell receptor beta chains derived from one specimen sequenced in a study of T cells after posttransplantation cyclophosphamide. Methotrexate plus calcineurin inhibitor accompanied controls' myeloablative marrow transplants; sampling was 1 year later. Some clones are missing from TCRdb's copy, which holds only in-frame ones; the method was immunoSEQ multiplex PCR. The table lists 23,000 or so clones, 86% of them singletons, with more than 2% in the top ten. Sample: PBMCs, taken 350 to 400 days after allogeneic stem cell transplant with calcineurin inhibitor and methotrexate. All receptors come from a female patient aged 30-39 years who received an allogeneic stem cell transplant from an unrelated donor, was CMV-positive, and had acute and chronic GVHD. Some T cells could come from the graft donor.

This clone has more than one count but fewer than ten. The chain couples TRBV6-6 to TRBJ1-1; maybe TRBD1 (5 bases). Germline values: CDR1 MNHNY, CDR2 SVGAGI (reference sequence). Trimming shortened V by 0 bases and J by 4 bases, and 12 bases separated the two germline ends. There are 15 residues in the CDR3. For the CDR3, the DNA is TGTGCCAGCAGTTACTCGCCCACCGGGGGCACTGAAGCTTTCTTT. Translation: CASSYSPTGGTEAFF.

This chain joins TRBV27 and TRBJ2-1; D unresolved. The CDR3 sequence is 14 residues long. Germline V CDR1 and CDR2: MNHEY, SMNVEV (reference sequence). V lost 6 bases, J lost 7 bases, and 16 bases lay in between. In DNA form, the CDR3 reads TGTGCCAGCAGACCATCCGGCCGACTGAATGAGCAGTTCTTC. This encodes CASRPSGRLNEQFF.

This clone was seen only a few times. The chain has TRBV5-6 and TRBJ2-5, with 9 bases lining up with TRBD1. The CDR3 totals 14 residues. The germline gives CDR1 SGHDT, CDR2 YYEEEE. Trimming removed 3 bases from V and 3 bases from J; junction bases left unmatched: 3. The CDR3 protein is CASSSGTGKETQYF. The CDR3 DNA reads as TGTGCCAGCAGCTCAGGGACAGGGAAAGAGACCCAGTACTTC.

This clone has only a few counts. The rearrangement links TRBV10-1 to TRBJ1-5; D unclear. With 9 bases removed from V and 9 bases from J, the gap between germline ends came to 15 bases. Looked up from germline, CDR1 is WNHNN and CDR2 is SYGVQD (reference sequence). The length of the CDR3 is 12 residues. In DNA, the CDR3 is TGCGCCAGAGACGGGTACCTGTGGCCCCAGCATTTT. It encodes CARDGYLWPQHF.

This clone was detected once. This chain connects TRBV9 to TRBJ2-7, with a tentative D call TRBD2 (7 bases). Trimming removed 0 bases at V and 3 bases at J, with 16 bases between. CDR1 SGDLS and CDR2 YYNGEE come from the germline V gene. This CDR3 comprises 16 residues. Here the CDR3 DNA reads TGTGCCAGCAGCGTAGAAGGTGGGGGGGCGTTCTACGAGCAGTACTTC. As protein: CASSVEGGGAFYEQYF.

The V gene is TRBV4-1, the J gene TRBJ1-2; D possibly corresponds to TRBD1 (5 bases). Per germline, CDR1 MGHRA and CDR2 YSYEKL. V lost 4 bases and J 7 bases, leaving 25 bases between the germline ends. The CDR3 has 17 amino acids. The CDR3 sequence: CASSPTGGLGGGSGYTF. CDR3 in DNA: TGCGCCAGCAGCCCAACGGGAGGCCTCGGGGGTGGTAGTGGCTACACCTTC.

The chain couples TRBV5-1 to TRBJ2-7, with D perhaps TRBD2 (6 bases). The germline V gene has CDR1 SGHRS and CDR2 YFSETQ. V shed 5 bases and J shed 5 bases, with 20 bases lying between them. CDR3 size: 15 residues. The CDR3 here is CASSLLLPPGDEQYF. DNA for the CDR3: TGCGCCAGCAGTTTGCTATTGCCCCCGGGAGACGAGCAGTACTTC. The complete variable domain, with remaining parts taken from reference TRBV5-1 and TRBJ2-7, reads KAGVTQTPRYLIKTRGQQVTLSCSPISGHRSVSWYQQTPGQGLQFLFEYFSETQRNKGNFPGRFSGRQFSNSRSEMNVSTLELGDSALYLCASSLLLPPGDEQYFGPGTRLTVT.

The rearrangement joins TRBV18 to TRBJ2-5; 8 bases are shared with TRBD2. The DNA matches TRBJ2-7 better at its end, which makes the J call doubtful. The CDR3 totals 15 residues. The germline CDR1 and CDR2 sequences are KGHSH and LQKENI. CDR3 amino acids: CASSAQRERTYEQYF. Written as DNA, the CDR3 is TGTGCCAGCTCAGCCCAGCGGGAGCGCACCTACGAGCAGTACTTC.

The V gene is TRBV4-1, the J gene TRBJ2-7, with a weak D call TRBD1 (6 bases). V lost 1 base, J lost 6 bases, and 13 bases lay in between. The CDR3 is made up of 14 amino acids. CDR1 and CDR2 from the germline V gene are MGHRA and YSYEKL. This chain's CDR3 is CASSQVTGSGEQYF. The CDR3 coding sequence is TGCGCCAGCAGCCAAGTGACAGGAAGCGGCGAGCAGTACTTC.

The gene calls are TRBV21-1 and TRBJ1-2; TRBD1 is taken as the D call from the table, unchecked against the DNA. TRBV21-1 is designated a pseudogene. The CDR3 extends over 16 amino acids. In DNA form, the CDR3 reads TGTGCCAGCAGCAAAGTGACGGGACAGGGACCCTATGGCTACACCTTC. This translates into CASSKVTGQGPYGYTF.

This clone was recorded only once. The V call is TRBV27, the J call TRBJ2-3; TRBD2 matches 10 bases. This CDR3 region has 15 residues. CDR1 and CDR2 (germline): MNHEY, SMNVEV (reference sequence). V was clipped by 4 bases and J by 4 bases; unmatched bases: 5. CDR3 nucleotides: TGTGCCAGCAGTTGGACTAGCGGACCTTCAGATACGCAGTATTTT. Its translation is CASSWTSGPSDTQYF.

The V gene is TRBV4-3, the J gene TRBJ1-1; D perhaps matches TRBD1 (6 bases). Germline V gene sequence: CDR1 LGHNA, CDR2 YSLEER. With 4 bases removed from V and 3 bases from J, the gap between germline ends came to 12 bases. This CDR3 has 14 amino acids. CDR3 sequence reads: CASSPDRGHTEAFF. CDR3 DNA: TGCGCCAGCAGCCCGGACAGAGGCCACACTGAAGCTTTCTTT.

The rearrangement uses TRBV28 and TRBJ2-7, with D perhaps matching TRBD1 (5 bases). In germline, CDR1 is MDHEN, CDR2 SYDVKM. The ends were cut back, 3 bases at V and 0 bases at J, with 12 bases in the middle. The CDR3 consists of 15 residues. CDR3 in amino acids: CASSFRASSSYEQYF. CDR3 bases: TGTGCCAGCAGTTTCAGGGCGTCTAGCTCCTACGAGCAGTACTTC.

This chain uses TRBV7-9 with TRBJ1-1, with 7 bases matching TRBD1. The CDR3 covers 14 residues. The J segment lost 2 bases and the V segment lost 3 bases, leaving 3 bases of the junction unmatched. Germline-derived CDR1 and CDR2 are SEHNR and FQNEAQ (reference sequence). The chain's CDR3 is CASSLAGGNTEAFF. The CDR3 nucleotides read TGTGCCAGCAGCTTGGCAGGGGGTAACACTGAAGCTTTCTTT.

The gene calls are TRBV7-9 and TRBJ1-4, with D possibly TRBD1 on 6 matching bases. Trimming pared 3 bases from V and 10 bases from J, leaving 15 bases between. Germline values: CDR1 SEHNR, CDR2 FQNEAQ (reference sequence). This CDR3 contains 14 residues. The CDR3 sequence: CASSLDSPTAKLFF. The CDR3 region has the DNA TGTGCCAGCAGCTTGGACAGCCCAACGGCAAAACTGTTTTTT.

The chain's CDR3 is CASSVDGGAGSYEQYF. CDR3 nucleotide sequence: TGTGCCAGCAGCGTAGATGGGGGCGCAGGGTCCTACGAGCAGTACTTC. This rearrangement joins TRBV9 to TRBJ2-7, with D possibly matching TRBD1 (6 bases). The CDR3 extends over 16 amino acids. CDR1 is SGDLS, CDR2 YYNGEE, per germline. With 0 bases removed from V and 1 base from J, the gap between germline ends came to 14 bases. Filled out from reference TRBV9 and TRBJ2-7, the complete variable domain reads DSGVTQTPKHLITATGQRVTLRCSPRSGDLSVYWYQQSLDQGLQFLIQYYNGEERAKGNILERFSAQQFPDLHSELNLSSLELGDSALYFCASSVDGGAGSYEQYFGPGTRLTVT.

This chain connects TRBV4-3 to TRBJ1-1, with unresolved D. In germline, CDR1 is LGHNA, CDR2 YSLEER. V lost 3 bases, J lost 4 bases, and 9 bases lay in between. The length of the CDR3 is 13 residues. The CDR3 DNA sequence: TGCGCCAGCAGCCAGGTAAGCACCACTGAAGCTTTCTTT. The encoded protein is CASSQVSTTEAFF.

CDR3 residues: CAWSPGQMRVETQYF. For the CDR3, the DNA is TGTGCCTGGAGTCCAGGACAGATGAGAGTCGAGACCCAGTACTTC. This chain links TRBV30 with TRBJ2-5, with D perhaps TRBD1 (6 bases). The CDR3 is 15 amino acids. With 2 bases removed from V and 5 bases from J, the gap between germline ends came to 18 bases. Germline V gene data show CDR1 as GTSNPN and CDR2 as SVGIG (reference sequence).

CDR3 amino acids: CASSQVWGGSTYEQYF. Here the CDR3 DNA reads TGCGCCAGCAGCCAAGTTTGGGGCGGGAGTACTTACGAGCAGTACTTC. The chain links TRBV4-1 to TRBJ2-7; 7 positions match TRBD2. The CDR3 has 16 amino acids. Germline CDR1 reads MGHRA; CDR2 reads YSYEKL. Trimming took 1 base from V and 4 from J; bases not matched to a gene: 10.

The V gene is TRBV7-9, the J gene TRBJ2-7, with TRBD2 identical over 7 bases. The germline V gene encodes CDR1 SEHNR and CDR2 FQNEAQ (reference sequence). There are 16 residues in the CDR3. V shed 2 bases, J shed 2 bases, and the junction held 9 bases outside the gene matches. The CDR3 protein is CASSLLGREQTYEQYF. The CDR3 DNA is TGTGCCAGCAGCTTATTGGGGCGGGAGCAAACCTACGAGCAGTACTTC.

This chain connects TRBV19 to TRBJ1-5, with TRBD1 matching 10 bases. J was trimmed by 0 bases and V by 4 bases; bases with no gene match: 3. This CDR3 is built from 16 residues. CDR1 is LNHDA, CDR2 SQIVND, per germline (reference sequence). The CDR3 DNA sequence: TGTGCCAGTAGTAGGGACAGGGGAAATAGCAATCAGCCCCAGCATTTT. Residues: CASSRDRGNSNQPQHF.